This TCR beta chain was profiled in a study of CD8 T cells in Susac syndrome. Turning to the study itself: Sequencing included Susac syndrome patients, over 5 of them with active disease and eight in remission.

As concerns this clonotype: Its antigen remains unknown.

Peripheral blood CD8+ and CD4+ T cells were profiled by TCR beta sequencing. Negative isolation yielded CD8+ and CD4+ T cells; FACS enriched TEMRA cells. Random hexamers were used to reverse transcribe the RNA input (about 0.45 to 1 ug). MiXCR, run by TCRdb on the immunoSEQ multiplex PCR reads, gives a single entry per CDR3 protein. The profile shows 100,000 to 150,000 distinct CDR3 sequences, over 90% of them singletons. The germline V gene encodes CDR1 MNHEY and CDR2 SVGAGI. Unmatched junction bases numbered 3, after V lost 2 bases and J lost 5 bases. The length of the CDR3 is 13 residues. Findings and caveats of the study: A relatively small number of individuals underwent TCR sequencing and HLA analysis.

The sequencing sample was made of CD8+ T cells from PBMCs. The genes are TRBV6-5 and TRBJ2-7; TRBD1 aligns across 7 bases. This sequence was found in a human donor with Susac syndrome. CDR3 sequence reads: CASSYPTGNEQYF. CDR3 DNA: TGTGCCAGCAGTTACCCGACAGGGAACGAGCAGTACTTC.